These 8 T cell receptor beta chains originate from one sample sequenced in a study of T cells after somatic rescue of genetic block. Sequenced by immunoSEQ multiplex PCR; TCRdb stores in-frame clones only, minus some. The sample comprises about 12,000 clones, roughly two thirds of which are singletons, and around 20% rests with the top ten. Source material: peripheral blood mononuclear cells (PBMCs). The receptors shown here come from a boy younger than 18.

This chain uses TRBV6-6 with TRBJ2-7; D uncertain. Looked up from germline, CDR1 is MNHNY and CDR2 is SVGAGI (reference sequence). The CDR3 runs 13 residues. Trimming left V 2 bases short and J 7 bases short, with 12 bases between. For the CDR3, the DNA is TGTGCCAGCAGTTACCGATCTCCGGCTGAGCAGTACTTC. Protein: CASSYRSPAEQYF.

This clone has just a few counts. V is TRBV25-1 and J is TRBJ2-3; D gene unclear. Germline V gene lookup returns CDR1 MGHDK and CDR2 SYGVNS. V lost 6 bases to trimming and J lost 0 bases, with 7 bases between them. This CDR3 contains 13 residues. Here the CDR3 reads CASREHSTDTQYF. The CDR3 nucleotides are TGTGCCAGCAGAGAACACAGCACAGATACGCAGTATTTT. Combining the CDR3 with reference TRBV25-1 and TRBJ2-3 gives the whole variable domain EADIYQTPRYLVIGTGKKITLECSQTMGHDKMYWYQQDPGMELHLIHYSYGVNSTEKGDLSSESTVSRIRTEHFPLTLESARPSHTSQYLCASREHSTDTQYFGPGTRLTVL.

This chain links TRBV2 with TRBJ1-5; a possible D gene is TRBD1 (5 bases). Looked up from germline, CDR1 is SNHLY and CDR2 is FYNNEI. V gave up 1 base and J gave up 2 bases, with 9 bases separating them. CDR3 length equals 15 residues. The CDR3: CASSEGRVGNQPQHF. DNA for the CDR3: TGTGCCAGCAGTGAAGGCAGGGTAGGCAATCAGCCCCAGCATTTT.

This clone was seen a handful of times. This chain links TRBV7-3 with TRBJ2-1; maybe TRBD2 (5 bases). The CDR3 is made up of 14 amino acids. V shed 2 bases and J shed 8 bases, with 13 bases lying between them. Germline CDR1 is SGHTA and CDR2 is FQGTGA. CDR3 loop: CASSLAPTSYEQFF. Here the CDR3 DNA reads TGTGCCAGCAGCTTAGCCCCAACTAGTTATGAGCAGTTCTTC. Full variable domain (remainder filled in from reference TRBV7-3 and TRBJ2-1): GAGVSQTPSNKVTEKGKYVELRCDPISGHTALYWYRQSLGQGPEFLIYFQGTGAADDSGLPNDRFFAVRPEGSVSTLKIQRTERGDSAVYLCASSLAPTSYEQFFGPGTRLTVL.

The CDR3 region has the DNA TGTGCCAGCAGTTATAAGAGCGGGAGCTCCTACAATGAGCAGTTCTTC. Protein: CASSYKSGSSYNEQFF. V usage is TRBV7-3 and J usage is TRBJ2-1; 8 bases line up with TRBD2. Germline loops: CDR1 SGHTA, CDR2 FQGTGA. Trimming removed 6 bases from V and 0 bases from J; junction bases left unmatched: 7. There are 16 residues in the CDR3.

DNA of the CDR3: TGCGCCAGCTCCCTCTCTATCCGGGACAGGGGGCTCTACGAGCAGTACTTC. Protein: CASSLSIRDRGLYEQYF. The chain has TRBV5-1 and TRBJ2-7; 12 bases align to TRBD1. The V gene end was trimmed by 7 bases and the J gene end by 3 bases; junction bases not matched to a gene: 14. The CDR3 spans 17 residues. Germline V gene lookup returns CDR1 SGHRS and CDR2 YFSETQ. The full variable domain, completed using reference TRBV5-1 and TRBJ2-7, is KAGVTQTPRYLIKTRGQQVTLSCSPISGHRSVSWYQQTPGQGLQFLFEYFSETQRNKGNFPGRFSGRQFSNSRSEMNVSTLELGDSALYLCASSLSIRDRGLYEQYFGPGTRLTVT.

J is TRBJ1-4 and V is TRBV2, with 9 bases that match TRBD1. J gave up 1 base and V 3 bases, and 9 bases lay outside the gene matches. Germline V gives CDR1 SNHLY, CDR2 FYNNEI. The CDR3 runs 18 residues. CDR3 nucleotides: TGTGCCAGCAGTGAGCCCCGGGACAGGGAGATAACTAATGAAAAACTGTTTTTT. As protein: CASSEPRDREITNEKLFF.

The chain has TRBV28 and TRBJ2-7; D is possibly TRBD2 (5 bases). Germline V gives CDR1 MDHEN, CDR2 SYDVKM. Trimming left V 5 bases short and J 0 bases short, with 11 bases between. The CDR3 spans 14 residues. The CDR3 region has the DNA TGTGCCAGCAGTCCCGGGGTCCGCTCCTACGAGCAGTACTTC. Its protein product is CASSPGVRSYEQYF. The full variable domain, rest sourced from reference TRBV28 and TRBJ2-7, is DVKVTQSSRYLVKRTGEKVFLECVQDMDHENMFWYRQDPGLGLRLIYFSYDVKMKEKGDIPEGYSVSREKKERFSLILESASTNQTSMYLCASSPGVRSYEQYFGPGTRLTVT.